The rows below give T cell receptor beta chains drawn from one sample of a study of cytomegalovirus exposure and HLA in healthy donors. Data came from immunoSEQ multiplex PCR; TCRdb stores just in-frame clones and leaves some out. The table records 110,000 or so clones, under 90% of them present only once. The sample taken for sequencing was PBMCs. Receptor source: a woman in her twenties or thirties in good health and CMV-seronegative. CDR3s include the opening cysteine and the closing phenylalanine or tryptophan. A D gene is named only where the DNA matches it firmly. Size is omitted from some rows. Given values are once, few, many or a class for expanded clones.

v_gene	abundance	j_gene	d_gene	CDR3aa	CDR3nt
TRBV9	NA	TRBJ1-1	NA	CASSPQQTNTEAFF	TGTGCCAGCAGCCCCCAACAGACGAACACTGAAGCTTTCTTT
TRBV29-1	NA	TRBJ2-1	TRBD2	CSVGTSGSSYNEQFF	TGCAGCGTAGGGACTAGCGGGAGCTCCTACAATGAGCAGTTCTTC
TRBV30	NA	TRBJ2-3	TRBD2	CAWQLAGNLNTQYF	TGTGCCTGGCAACTAGCGGGCAACTTGAATACGCAGTATTTT
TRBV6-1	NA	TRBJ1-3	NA	CASSQTGAGNTIYF	TGTGCCAGCAGTCAAACTGGTGCTGGAAACACCATATATTTT
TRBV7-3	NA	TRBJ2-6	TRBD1	CASSLDRAGANVLTF	TGTGCCAGCAGCTTGGACAGGGCTGGGGCCAACGTCCTGACTTTC
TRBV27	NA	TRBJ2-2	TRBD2	CASRLAGVITGELFF	TGTGCCAGCAGGCTAGCGGGGGTAATCACCGGGGAGCTGTTTTTT
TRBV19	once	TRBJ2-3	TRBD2	CASSRTQSGRVRTDTQYF	TGTGCCAGTAGTAGAACCCAAAGCGGGAGGGTACGCACAGATACGCAGTATTTT
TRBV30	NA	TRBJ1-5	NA	CAWSAGGPEPQHF	TGTGCCTGGAGTGCCGGGGGGCCGGAACCCCAGCATTTT
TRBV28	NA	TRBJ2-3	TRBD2	CASSRDVLAGRTDTQYF	TGTGCCAGCAGTCGCGACGTACTAGCGGGACGCACAGATACGCAGTATTTT
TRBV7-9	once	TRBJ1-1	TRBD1	CASSQQGGNTEAFF	TGTGCCAGCAGCCAGCAGGGGGGGAACACTGAAGCTTTCTTT
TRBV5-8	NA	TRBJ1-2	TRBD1	CASRPPGTGVYGYTF	TGTGCCAGCAGACCGCCGGGGACAGGGGTCTATGGCTACACCTTC
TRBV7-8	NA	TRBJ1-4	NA	CASQYSPQPRANTPNEKLFF	TGTGCCAGCCAGTACTCGCCCCAACCGAGAGCGAACACTCCTAATGAAAAACTGTTTTTT
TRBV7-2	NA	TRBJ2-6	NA	CASRSDRRGGPAGANVLTF	TGTGCCAGCAGATCCGACAGAAGGGGGGGGCCCGCTGGGGCCAACGTCCTGACTTTC
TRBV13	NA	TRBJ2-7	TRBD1	CASSRPGQGVVEQYF	TGTGCCAGCAGTCGCCCCGGACAGGGCGTTGTCGAGCAGTACTTC
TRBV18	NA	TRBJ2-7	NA	CASSPNGYEQYF	TGTGCCAGCTCACCAAACGGCTACGAGCAGTACTTC
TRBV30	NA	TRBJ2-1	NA	CAWRRETINEQFF	TGTGCCTGGAGGCGGGAAACAATCAATGAGCAGTTCTTC
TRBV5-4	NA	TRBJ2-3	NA	CASSPGGVNTDTQYF	TGTGCCAGCAGCCCCGGAGGGGTGAACACAGATACGCAGTATTTT
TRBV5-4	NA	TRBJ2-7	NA	CASSLVASDPYEQYF	TGTGCCAGCAGCTTGGTGGCTAGCGATCCCTACGAGCAGTACTTC
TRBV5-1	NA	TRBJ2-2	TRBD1	CASSLAGRGQGLGELFF	TGCGCCAGCAGCTTGGCCGGGAGGGGACAGGGGTTAGGGGAGCTGTTTTTT
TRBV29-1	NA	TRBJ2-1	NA	CSVDRGNEQFF	TGCAGCGTTGATCGAGGCAATGAGCAGTTCTTC
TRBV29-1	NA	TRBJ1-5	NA	CSVAGWNQPQHF	TGCAGCGTTGCAGGGTGGAATCAGCCCCAGCATTTT
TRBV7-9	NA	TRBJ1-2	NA	CSSSLGQVVNYGYTF	TGTTCCAGCAGCTTAGGCCAGGTAGTAAACTATGGCTACACCTTC
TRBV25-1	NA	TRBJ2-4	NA	CASSEASELAKNIQYF	TGTGCCAGCAGTGAGGCGTCGGAGCTAGCCAAAAACATTCAGTACTTC
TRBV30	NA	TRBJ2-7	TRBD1	CAWSRGRTSYEQYF	TGTGCCTGGAGTAGGGGGCGGACCTCCTACGAGCAGTACTTC
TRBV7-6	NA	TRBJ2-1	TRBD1	CASSFGTGDYNEQFF	TGTGCCAGCAGCTTTGGGACAGGGGACTACAATGAGCAGTTCTTC